A selection of T cell receptor beta chains follows, all from one sample in a study of blood T cell repertoires in COVID-19. Measured with immunoSEQ multiplex PCR; TCRdb has only the in-frame clones, and not every one. The table includes roughly 250,000 clones, approximately 90% detected once. Source material: PBMCs or T cells enriched from blood (not recorded which). The source of these receptors is a woman between 25 and 40 years old with acute COVID-19. The CDR3 runs from the conserved cysteine through the conserved F or W. The D gene is left open where the match is weak. Size values are once, few and many counts, or a class for expanded clones, and some rows have none.

.	TRBD1	TRBV3-1/TRBV3-2	TRBJ2-5	CASSPGQGLQADQYF	TGTGCCAGCAGCCCGGGACAGGGACTCCAAGCGGACCAGTACTTC
.	.	TRBV13	TRBJ2-5	CASSTRPLAGETQYF	TGTGCCAGCAGCACTAGGCCCCTCGCCGGGGAGACCCAGTACTTC
.	TRBD2	TRBV3-1/TRBV3-2	TRBJ2-1	CASSQDRGTSGRNEQFF	TGTGCCAGCAGCCAAGATCGAGGGACTAGCGGACGGAATGAGCAGTTCTTC
once	.	TRBV28	TRBJ1-3	CASNARNTIYF	TGTGCCAGCAATGCTCGGAACACCATATATTTT
.	TRBD1	TRBV5-6	TRBJ2-2	CASSLTGTSTGELFF	TGTGCCAGCAGCCTGACAGGGACGTCCACCGGGGAGCTGTTTTTT
.	.	TRBV7-2	TRBJ2-5	CASSLPPQETQYF	TGTGCCAGCAGCTTACCCCCTCAAGAGACCCAGTACTTC
.	.	TRBV9	TRBJ2-7	CASSVAVIYNEQYF	TGTGCCAGCAGCGTAGCAGTAATTTACAACGAGCAGTACTTC
few	.	TRBV27	TRBJ1-2	CASSLTGTTNYGYTF	TGTGCCAGCAGTTTAACCGGGACAACTAACTATGGCTACACCTTC
.	.	TRBV19	TRBJ1-1	CASSMSGRNTEAFF	TGTGCCAGTAGTATGTCAGGGCGTAACACTGAAGCTTTCTTT
.	TRBD1	TRBV4-3	TRBJ2-6	CASSQGTGTGANVLTF	TGCGCCAGCAGCCAAGGGACAGGCACCGGGGCCAACGTCCTGACTTTC
.	.	TRBV5-1	TRBJ1-3	CASSPGGGRGSGNTIYF	TGCGCCAGCAGCCCGGGAGGGGGACGAGGGTCTGGAAACACCATATATTTT
.	.	TRBV24-1	TRBJ2-2	CATATSQENTGELFF	TGTGCCACCGCAACGAGCCAAGAGAACACCGGGGAGCTGTTTTTT
many	.	TRBV7-9	TRBJ1-6	CASSLQAGTPLHF	TGTGCCAGCAGCTTACAGGCCGGGACACCCCTCCACTTT
.	.	TRBV29-1	TRBJ2-1	CSVDPGLNEQFF	TGCAGCGTTGACCCAGGGTTGAATGAGCAGTTCTTC
.	TRBD1	TRBV10-3	TRBJ1-1	CATQQGGSNTEAFF	TGTGCCACCCAACAAGGGGGCTCGAACACTGAAGCTTTCTTT
.	.	TRBV28	TRBJ2-7	CASTYQQRLYEQYF	TGTGCCAGCACATACCAGCAGCGCCTCTACGAGCAGTACTTC
.	TRBD2	TRBV4-2	TRBJ2-1	CASRDVTSGSYNEQFF	TGTGCCAGCAGGGATGTGACTAGCGGGTCCTACAATGAGCAGTTCTTC
.	TRBD2	TRBV18	TRBJ2-5	CASSPGLAGVQETQYF	TGTGCCAGCTCACCTGGACTAGCGGGAGTGCAGGAGACCCAGTACTTC
.	.	TRBV10-3	TRBJ2-5	CAITPGVRETQYF	TGTGCCATCACCCCGGGAGTCCGCGAGACCCAGTACTTC
.	.	TRBV18	TRBJ2-7	CASSPADEQYF	TGTGCCAGCTCACCAGCGGACGAGCAGTACTTC
.	TRBD2	TRBV5-4	TRBJ2-7	CASSFSGSFEQYF	TGTGCCAGCAGCTTCAGCGGGAGTTTCGAGCAGTACTTC
.	.	TRBV5-1	TRBJ2-1	CASSLTTSPYNEQFF	TGCGCCAGCAGCTTGACGACTAGTCCGTACAATGAGCAGTTCTTC
.	.	TRBV4-3	TRBJ1-2	CASSQEFQGYDGYTF	TGCGCCAGCAGCCAAGAATTTCAGGGATATGATGGCTACACCTTC
.	.	TRBV18	TRBJ1-2	CASSPGGQPYGYTF	TGTGCCAGCTCACCAGGAGGACAGCCCTATGGCTACACCTTC
.	TRBD1	TRBV6-5	TRBJ1-2	CASRDTGGANYGYTF	TGTGCCAGCAGAGACACAGGGGGAGCTAACTATGGCTACACCTTC
.	.	TRBV12-3/TRBV12-4	TRBJ1-4	CASSLSAELFF	TGTGCCAGCAGTTTAAGCGCCGAGCTGTTTTTT
.	TRBD2	TRBV10-2	TRBJ2-1	CASSESPRGLAGPNEQFF	TGCGCCAGCAGTGAGTCCCCCAGGGGACTAGCGGGACCGAATGAGCAGTTCTTC
.	TRBD2	TRBV25-1	TRBJ2-2	CASSEQGLADTGELFF	TGTGCCAGCAGTGAACAGGGACTAGCGGACACCGGGGAGCTGTTTTTT
.	.	TRBV7-9	TRBJ1-2	CASSLPGTLRSYTF	TGTGCCAGCAGCTTACCTGGGACTCTGCGGAGCTACACCTTC